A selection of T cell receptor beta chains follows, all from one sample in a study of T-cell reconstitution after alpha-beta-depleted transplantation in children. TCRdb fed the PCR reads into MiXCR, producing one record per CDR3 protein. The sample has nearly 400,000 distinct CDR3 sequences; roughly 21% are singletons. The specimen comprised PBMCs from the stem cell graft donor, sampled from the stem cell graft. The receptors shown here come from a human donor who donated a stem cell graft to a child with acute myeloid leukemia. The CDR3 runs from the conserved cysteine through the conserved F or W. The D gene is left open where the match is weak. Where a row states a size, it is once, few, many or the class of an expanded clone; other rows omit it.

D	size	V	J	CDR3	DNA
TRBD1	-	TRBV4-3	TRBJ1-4	CASSQGLGRGYEKLFF	TGCGCCAGCAGCCAGGGACTGGGCAGGGGGTATGAAAAACTGTTTTTT
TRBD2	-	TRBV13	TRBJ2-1	CASSTSGRADEQFF	TGTGCCAGCAGCACTAGCGGGAGGGCTGATGAGCAGTTCTTC
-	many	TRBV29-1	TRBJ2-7	CSVGQRSYEQYF	TGCAGCGTTGGACAGAGATCCTACGAGCAGTACTTC
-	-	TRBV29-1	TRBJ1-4	CSAAQGSTNEKLFF	TGCAGCGCTGCACAGGGATCAACTAATGAAAAACTGTTTTTT
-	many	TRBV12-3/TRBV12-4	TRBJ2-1	CASSYRDGAYNEQFF	TGTGCCAGCAGTTACAGGGACGGTGCCTACAATGAGCAGTTCTTC
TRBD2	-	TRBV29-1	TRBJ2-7	CSVAQREWSEQYF	TGCAGCGTTGCCCAGCGGGAGTGGAGCGAGCAGTACTTC
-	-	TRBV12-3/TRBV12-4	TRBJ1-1	CASRRPGTTMNTEAFF	TGTGCCAGCAGGCGCCCCGGGACAACTATGAACACTGAAGCTTTCTTT
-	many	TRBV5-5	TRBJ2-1	CASGRDPILRWNEQFF	TGTGCCAGCGGGCGGGATCCGATTCTTCGTTGGAATGAGCAGTTCTTC
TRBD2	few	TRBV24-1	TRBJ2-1	CATSGSRTSGNNEQFF	TGTGCCACCAGTGGAAGCCGGACTAGCGGGAACAATGAGCAGTTCTTC
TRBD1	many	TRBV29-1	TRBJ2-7	CSVERDRGHEQYF	TGCAGCGTTGAGAGGGACAGGGGTCACGAGCAGTACTTC
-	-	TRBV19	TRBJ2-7	CASQPGTNSYEQYF	TGTGCCAGCCAGCCCGGGACAAATTCCTACGAGCAGTACTTC
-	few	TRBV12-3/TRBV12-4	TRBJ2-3	CASSSQTGAVDTQYF	TGTGCCAGCAGTTCCCAGACTGGAGCGGTGGATACGCAGTATTTT
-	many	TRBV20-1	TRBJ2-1	CSARVRVNNEQFF	TGCAGTGCTAGAGTTCGGGTCAACAATGAGCAGTTCTTC
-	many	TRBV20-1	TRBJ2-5	CSARDRRYQETQYF	TGCAGTGCTAGAGATCGCAGGTACCAAGAGACCCAGTACTTC